Sequencing of this T cell receptor (beta chain) was carried out in a study of TIL therapy for anti-PD-1-resistant metastatic lung cancer. Sequencing used immunoSEQ v3. Clones were sequenced by immunoSEQ multiplex PCR, and TCRdb holds only the in-frame ones, with some missing. The sample shows about 50,000 clones, approximately 79% of them seen only once. Study outcomes and limitations: The cohort had more treatment-naive, never-smoker and oncogene-addicted patients than typical.

For this clone: Its antigen remains unidentified.

This CDR3 contains 14 residues. Germline CDR1 and CDR2: SSHAT and FNYEAQ (reference sequence). Trimming removed 2 bases at V and 0 bases at J, with 8 bases between. Time point meaning: pre-treatment sample, taken before nivolumab and TIL therapy. Enrollment ran from 2017 to January 2020. This TCR came from a woman aged 30-79 years with non-small cell lung cancer. The chain couples TRBV7-7 to TRBJ2-7; D not certain. The input for sequencing was blood, taken at baseline. In DNA, the CDR3 is TGTGCCAGCAGCTTATCGGCGTTCTCCTACGAGCAGTACTTC. Its protein product is CASSLSAFSYEQYF.